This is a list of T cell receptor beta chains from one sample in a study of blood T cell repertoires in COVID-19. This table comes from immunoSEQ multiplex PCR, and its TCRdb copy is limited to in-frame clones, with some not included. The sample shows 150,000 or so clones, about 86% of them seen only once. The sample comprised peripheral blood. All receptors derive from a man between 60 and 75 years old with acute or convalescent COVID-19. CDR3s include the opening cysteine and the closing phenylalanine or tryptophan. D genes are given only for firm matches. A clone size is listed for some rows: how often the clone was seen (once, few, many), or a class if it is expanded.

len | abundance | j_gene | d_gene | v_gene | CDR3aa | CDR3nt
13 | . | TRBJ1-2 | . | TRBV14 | CASSPSVNYGYTF | TGTGCCAGCAGCCCTTCCGTTAACTATGGCTACACCTTC
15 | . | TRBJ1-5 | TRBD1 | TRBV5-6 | CASSFDREGNQPQHF | TGTGCCAGCAGCTTCGACAGGGAAGGCAATCAGCCCCAGCATTTT
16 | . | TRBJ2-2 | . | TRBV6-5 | CASSYSAGEITGELFF | TGTGCCAGCAGTTATTCTGCCGGGGAAATTACCGGGGAGCTGTTTTTT
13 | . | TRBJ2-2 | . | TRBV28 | CASGWTYTGELFF | TGTGCCAGCGGCTGGACTTACACCGGGGAGCTGTTTTTT
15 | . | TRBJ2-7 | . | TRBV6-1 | CASSQFSQGSNEQYF | TGTGCCAGCAGTCAATTCTCCCAGGGTTCTAACGAGCAGTACTTC
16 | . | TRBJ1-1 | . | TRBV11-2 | CASSLVTGNPNTEAFF | TGTGCCAGCAGCTTAGTTACAGGGAATCCTAACACTGAAGCTTTCTTT
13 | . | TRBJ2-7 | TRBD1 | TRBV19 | CASRTGSSSEQYF | TGTGCCAGCCGGACAGGCTCATCCTCCGAGCAGTACTTC
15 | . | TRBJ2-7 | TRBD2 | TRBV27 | CASSPPAGGPGEQYF | TGTGCCAGCAGCCCCCCAGCGGGAGGGCCGGGTGAGCAGTACTTC
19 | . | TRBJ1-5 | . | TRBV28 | CASSFSPGLGAIGDQPQHF | TGTGCCAGCAGTTTTTCGCCAGGTCTGGGGGCGATAGGTGACCAGCCCCAGCATTTT
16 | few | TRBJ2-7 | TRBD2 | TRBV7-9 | CASSPNRAGGHSEQYF | TGTGCCAGCAGCCCAAACAGGGCGGGAGGGCACTCGGAGCAGTACTTC
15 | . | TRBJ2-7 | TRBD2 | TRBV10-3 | CAIRQLAGHSYEQYF | TGTGCCATCAGGCAACTAGCGGGCCACTCCTACGAGCAGTACTTC
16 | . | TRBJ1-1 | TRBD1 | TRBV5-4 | CASSPRDRAQGTEAFF | TGTGCCAGCAGTCCCCGGGACAGGGCCCAAGGGACTGAAGCTTTCTTT
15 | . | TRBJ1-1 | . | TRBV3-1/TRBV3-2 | CASSQGQVMNTEAFF | TGTGCCAGCAGCCAGGGACAAGTGATGAACACTGAAGCTTTCTTT
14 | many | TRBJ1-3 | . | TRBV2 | CASKAGNSGNTIYF | TGTGCCAGCAAAGCAGGGAACTCTGGAAACACCATATATTTT
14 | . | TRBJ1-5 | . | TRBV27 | CASRAGLSNQPQHF | TGTGCCAGCAGGGCGGGACTTAGCAATCAGCCCCAGCATTTT
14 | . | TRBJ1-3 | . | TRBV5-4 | CASSSGKSGNTIYF | TGTGCCAGCAGCTCGGGGAAATCTGGAAACACCATATATTTT
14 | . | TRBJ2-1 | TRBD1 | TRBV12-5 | CASADRGIYNEQFF | TGTGCTAGTGCCGACAGGGGAATTTACAATGAGCAGTTCTTC
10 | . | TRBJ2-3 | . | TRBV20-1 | CSATQDTQYF | TGCAGTGCCACCCAGGATACGCAGTATTTT
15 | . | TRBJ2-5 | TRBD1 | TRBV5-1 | CASRPRTGHQETQYF | TGCGCCAGCAGACCCCGGACAGGACACCAAGAGACCCAGTACTTC
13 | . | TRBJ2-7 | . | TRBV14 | CASSHSTRAEQYF | TGTGCCAGCAGCCACTCTACTAGGGCCGAGCAGTACTTC
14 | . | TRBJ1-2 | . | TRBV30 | CAWTWGNSNYGYTF | TGTGCCTGGACTTGGGGCAATTCGAACTATGGCTACACCTTC
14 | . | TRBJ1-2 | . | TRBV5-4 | CASSAIAGAHGYTF | TGTGCCAGCAGCGCGATAGCGGGGGCTCATGGCTACACCTTC
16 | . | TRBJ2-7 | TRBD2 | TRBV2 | CASSTSGTSGNYEQYF | TGTGCCAGCAGTACCTCCGGGACTAGCGGTAACTACGAGCAGTACTTC
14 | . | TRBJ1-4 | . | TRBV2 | CASRQRALGDQLFF | TGTGCCAGCCGTCAGCGGGCTCTGGGGGATCAACTGTTTTTT
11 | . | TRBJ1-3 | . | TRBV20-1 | CSATLRGTIYF | TGCAGTGCAACCCTCCGGGGTACCATATATTTT
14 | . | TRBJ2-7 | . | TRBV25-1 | CASSASLSSYEQYF | TGTGCCAGCAGTGCGAGTCTAAGCTCCTACGAGCAGTACTTC
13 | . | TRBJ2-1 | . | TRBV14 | CASSHGSGGEQFF | TGTGCCAGCAGCCACGGTAGCGGAGGTGAGCAGTTCTTC
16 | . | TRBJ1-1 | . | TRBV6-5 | CASSSPVIGGNTEAFF | TGTGCCAGCAGTTCCCCTGTAATCGGGGGGAACACTGAAGCTTTCTTT
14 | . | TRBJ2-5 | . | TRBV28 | CASRSYGSRGTQYF | TGTGCCAGCAGGTCGTACGGGTCGCGGGGGACCCAGTACTTC
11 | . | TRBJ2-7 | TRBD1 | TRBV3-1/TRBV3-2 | CASSRTGEQYF | TGTGCCAGCAGCCGGACAGGGGAGCAGTACTTC
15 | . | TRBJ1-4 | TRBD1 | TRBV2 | CASSGTGSFGEKLFF | TGTGCCAGCAGCGGGACAGGGAGTTTTGGCGAAAAACTGTTTTTT
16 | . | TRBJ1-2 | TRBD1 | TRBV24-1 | CATSDSRRSTGVGYTF | TGTGCCACCAGTGATTCCCGCCGCAGCACAGGGGTGGGCTACACCTTC
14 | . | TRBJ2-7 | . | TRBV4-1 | CASSQVGGIGEQYF | TGCGCCAGCAGCCAAGTTGGGGGCATCGGCGAGCAGTACTTC
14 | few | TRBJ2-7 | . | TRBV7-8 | CASNYREGWYEQYF | TGTGCCAGCAACTACAGGGAGGGCTGGTACGAGCAGTACTTC
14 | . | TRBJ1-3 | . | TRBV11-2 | CASSPRGSGNTIYF | TGTGCCAGCAGCCCCCGGGGGTCCGGAAACACCATATATTTT
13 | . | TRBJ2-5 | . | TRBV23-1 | CASTAGRSETQYF | TGCGCCAGCACCGCAGGGCGCTCAGAGACCCAGTACTTC
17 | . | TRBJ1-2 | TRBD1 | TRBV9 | CASSVLSRVTGGDGYTF | TGTGCCAGCAGCGTCCTCAGTAGGGTGACAGGGGGTGATGGCTACACCTTC
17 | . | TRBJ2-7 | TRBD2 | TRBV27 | CASSLLSGTSGIREQYF | TGTGCCAGCAGTTTATTGTCTGGGACTAGCGGGATCCGCGAGCAGTACTTC
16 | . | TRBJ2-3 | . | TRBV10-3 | CAISPLAAISTDTQYF | TGTGCCATCAGTCCCCTAGCAGCAATTAGCACAGATACGCAGTATTTT
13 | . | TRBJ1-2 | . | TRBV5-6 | CASSSLAAYGYTF | TGTGCCAGCAGTTCACTCGCGGCCTATGGCTACACCTTC
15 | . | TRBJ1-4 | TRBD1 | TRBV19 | CASSITGGTNEKLFF | TGTGCCAGTAGTATCACAGGGGGGACTAATGAAAAACTGTTTTTT
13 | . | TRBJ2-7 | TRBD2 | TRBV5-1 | CASSGGTSGRLYF | TGCGCCAGCAGCGGCGGGACTAGCGGGAGACTGTACTTC